Below, 14 T cell receptor beta chains from the same sample are listed, as sequenced in a study of shared clonotypes between healthy human individuals. Clones were read by immunoSEQ multiplex PCR, and TCRdb kept only the in-frame ones, dropping some. Among about 1.5 million clones listed, approximately 98% were seen once. Material for sequencing was naive CD4+ T cells sorted from blood. Specified subset: CD45RA+ positively selected. Source of these receptors: a man aged 25 to 40 in good health.

This chain links TRBV5-1 with TRBJ2-2, with 13 bases matching TRBD2. Germline V gene sequence: CDR1 SGHRS, CDR2 YFSETQ. The J segment lost 6 bases and the V segment lost 0 bases, leaving 2 bases of the junction unmatched. CDR3 length: 16 amino acids. CDR3 DNA sequence: TGCGCCAGCAGCTTGGAACTAGCGGGAGGGGCCGGGGAGCTGTTTTTT. This sequence encodes CASSLELAGGAGELFF.

The count of this clone is one. The chain is built from TRBV28 and TRBJ1-5, with D unclear. This CDR3 is built from 15 residues. Looked up from germline, CDR1 is MDHEN and CDR2 is SYDVKM. With 2 bases removed from V and 2 bases from J, the gap between germline ends came to 10 bases. The CDR3 DNA sequence: TGTGCCAGCAGTTTACCTACTGGCGGCAATCAGCCCCAGCATTTT. It translates to CASSLPTGGNQPQHF.

The V and J genes are TRBV29-1 and TRBJ2-5, with D uncertain. The V and J ends lost 7 bases and 0 bases respectively, with 12 bases between them. The germline CDR1 and CDR2 sequences are SQVTM and ANQGSEA. The CDR3 sequence is 13 residues long. The CDR3 is CSGDTDYQETQYF. DNA for the CDR3: TGCAGCGGGGATACAGATTACCAAGAGACCCAGTACTTC.

The chain links TRBV2 to TRBJ2-5; weak D call: TRBD1 (5 bases). The CDR3 sequence is 16 residues long. V was shortened by 2 bases and J by 1 base, with 14 bases between the two germline ends. Germline-derived CDR1 and CDR2 are SNHLY and FYNNEI. As DNA, the CDR3 is TGTGCCAGCAGTGAAAGGGGCGACATGTTCCAAGAGACCCAGTACTTC. Protein sequence: CASSERGDMFQETQYF.

This rearrangement joins TRBV7-2 to TRBJ1-1; D remains ambiguous. The germline V gene encodes CDR1 SGHTA and CDR2 FQGNSA. This CDR3 has 15 amino acids. Trimming took 5 bases from V and 10 from J, leaving 23 bases between them. The CDR3 DNA follows: TGTGCCAGCAGCCCAGGTGGGTTGTACGGGGTGGGAGCTTTCTTT. It is translated as CASSPGGLYGVGAFF.

This rearrangement joins TRBV7-2 to TRBJ1-3, with D perhaps matching TRBD1 (5 bases). The V gene lost 1 base and the J gene lost 0 bases, with 13 bases spanning the gap. The CDR3 runs 17 residues. Germline CDR1 and CDR2: SGHTA and FQGNSA. As DNA, the CDR3 is TGTGCCAGCAGCTTAGGGGGTGGGGCGCTCTCTGGAAACACCATATATTTT. It encodes CASSLGGGALSGNTIYF.

The chain recombines TRBV11-3 with TRBJ2-2; unclear D gene. The CDR3 spans 16 residues. CDR1 and CDR2 (germline): SGHNT, YENEEA. V lost 0 bases, J lost 1 base, and 9 bases lay in between. The CDR3 loop reads CASSLDGSLNTGELFF. In DNA form, the CDR3 reads TGTGCCAGCAGCTTAGATGGTAGCCTGAACACCGGGGAGCTGTTTTTT.

V usage is TRBV28 and J usage is TRBJ2-2; D is perhaps TRBD2 (5 bases). Germline V gives CDR1 MDHEN, CDR2 SYDVKM. CDR3 length: 15 residues. The germline V and J ends were trimmed by 4 bases and 5 bases, with 14 bases remaining between them. CDR3 region: CASSSIGLRTGELFF. The CDR3 nucleotides read TGTGCCAGCAGTTCCATAGGACTTAGGACCGGGGAGCTGTTTTTT.

The CDR3 DNA is TGTGCCACAGACCGCGAACGGGTGCAGTATTTT. Amino acid sequence: CATDRERVQYF. The rearrangement links TRBV19 to TRBJ2-3; no clear D. CDR1 is LNHDA and CDR2 is SQIVND in the germline V gene (reference sequence). V dropped 10 bases and J dropped 11 bases, with 16 bases sitting between them. The CDR3 totals 11 residues.

The V call is TRBV5-5, the J call TRBJ2-2; no firm D call. Germline CDR1 reads SGHKS; CDR2 reads YYEKEE (reference sequence). The CDR3 covers 13 residues. Between the trimmed V and J ends, which lost 4 bases and 6 bases, there was a span of 10 bases. The chain's CDR3 is CASSVASAGELFF. Here the CDR3 DNA reads TGTGCCAGCAGCGTAGCATCGGCCGGGGAGCTGTTTTTT.

The chain couples TRBV6-5 to TRBJ2-7, with a possible D match to TRBD1 (5 bases). In germline, CDR1 is MNHEY, CDR2 SVGAGI. The CDR3 extends over 15 amino acids. V lost 0 bases and J lost 2, with 11 bases in between. CDR3 amino acids: CASSYSNPGTYEQYF. The CDR3 DNA sequence: TGTGCCAGCAGTTACTCAAATCCAGGGACCTACGAGCAGTACTTC.

The V call is TRBV27, the J call TRBJ2-2, with 11 bases matching TRBD2. CDR1 and CDR2 (germline): MNHEY, SMNVEV (reference sequence). V lost 3 bases to trimming and J lost 5 bases; unmatched junction nucleotides: 5. The CDR3 consists of 16 residues. The CDR3 sequence is CASSFLAGGGTGELFF. Written as DNA, the CDR3 is TGTGCCAGCAGTTTTCTAGCGGGAGGTGGGACCGGGGAGCTGTTTTTT.

This sequence joins TRBV19 and TRBJ2-7; perhaps TRBD1 as D (5 bases). Looked up from germline, CDR1 is LNHDA and CDR2 is SQIVND (reference sequence). Trimming stripped 10 bases from V and 3 bases from J, with 22 bases between. This CDR3 is built from 15 residues. CDR3 protein: CATIRAIRLLYEQYF. The CDR3 DNA is TGTGCCACTATCAGGGCGATAAGGCTCCTCTACGAGCAGTACTTC.

The chain uses TRBV9 and TRBJ2-3; D assignment may be TRBD1 or TRBD2 (5 bases each). This CDR3 is built from 15 residues. With 4 bases removed from V and 0 bases from J, the gap between germline ends came to 12 bases. Germline lookup yields CDR1 SGDLS and CDR2 YYNGEE. The CDR3 loop is CASSPGAWSTDTQYF. The CDR3 bases are TGTGCCAGCAGCCCCGGGGCGTGGAGCACAGATACGCAGTATTTT.